The clone carrying this T cell receptor beta chain was seen many times. These data originate in a study of T-cell memory formation after mild COVID-19. The CDR3 spans 16 residues. CDR1 is SGHDT and CDR2 is YYEEEE in the germline V gene. The V gene lost 0 bases and the J gene lost 0 bases, with 7 bases spanning the gap. Via MiXCR, TCRdb re-called the 5' RACE reads, giving one row per CDR3 protein. The top ten clones hold around 20% of a sample with approximately 340,000 distinct CDR3 sequences, more than 15% of them seen once. The J gene is TRBJ2-6, the V gene TRBV5-6; D is uncertain. What was sequenced was PBMCs or a T cell subset sorted from them (not recorded which). This receptor was obtained from a man aged 18 to 29 who had mild COVID-19 (a few samples of this study predate the infection). Cell type and time point are not known. The CDR3 sequence is CASSLEQHSGANVLTF. CDR3 bases: TGTGCCAGCAGCTTGGAACAGCACTCTGGGGCCAACGTCCTGACTTTC.